The rows below give T cell receptor beta chains drawn from one sample of a study of high-grade serous ovarian cancer treatment subgroups. Only in-frame clones appear in the TCRdb table, and some are missing; sequencing was by immunoSEQ multiplex PCR. The sample lists roughly 7,600 clones; 65% to 85% were seen once. The sequencing sample was made of tumor tissue. These receptors were collected from a human donor with high-grade serous ovarian cancer. CDR3s include the opening cysteine and the closing phenylalanine or tryptophan. Clone sizes are given selectively: once, few, many, or a class where the clone is expanded.

>few|TRBV14|TRBJ1-2
CASSQDPLRPRGGGYTF
>.|TRBV5-1|TRBJ2-5
CASSPGLAGALVETQYF
>.|TRBV7-2|TRBJ2-1
CASSHGPRGGLGNEQFF
>.|TRBV27|TRBJ1-2
CASSPGGAGMNYGYTF
>.|TRBV5-8|TRBJ2-1
CASSLATAGDEQFF
>few|TRBV30|TRBJ2-2
CAWKRTGLDTGELFF
>.|TRBV7-2|TRBJ2-7
CASSLGRPYEQYF
>.|TRBV5-4|TRBJ1-1
CASSPRGGLNTEAFF
>.|TRBV19|TRBJ2-7
CASSMGVDGTYEQYF
>.|TRBV30|TRBJ2-3
CAFDRVGNTDTQYF
>.|TRBV14|TRBJ1-2
CASSPRIRDGYTF
>.|TRBV27|TRBJ2-3
CASSFRLAGGPLNTQYF
>.|TRBV30|TRBJ2-1
CAWSVGEINEQFF
>large|TRBV7-6|TRBJ1-1
CASSALPRTMNTEAFF
>.|TRBV28|TRBJ1-4
CASSLDISRGEKLFF
>.|TRBV29-1|TRBJ2-7
CSVDPLGASEQYF
>once|TRBV6-6|TRBJ1-1
CASREDRSSEAFF
>.|TRBV11-2|TRBJ2-3
CASSLEDYTDTQYF
>few|TRBV4-2|TRBJ2-5
CASSQDSRELAGGETQYF
>.|TRBV19|TRBJ2-1
CASSTLHTGDLYNEQFF
>.|TRBV10-3|TRBJ1-4
CAISGRTGPLEKLFF
>medium-sized|TRBV10-3|TRBJ1-4
CAISESGGSGEKLFF
>.|TRBV7-2|TRBJ1-1
CASSQTSMNTEAFF
>.|TRBV5-1|TRBJ2-7
CASSVEGLGYEQYF
>.|TRBV15|TRBJ1-1
CAASGTGERGAFF
>.|TRBV5-6|TRBJ2-2
CASSRGSIRTGELFF
>.|TRBV4-2|TRBJ2-7
CASSQDYPGASYEQYF
>once|TRBV5-1|TRBJ2-2
CASSLTGQTGTGELFF
>.|TRBV5-8|TRBJ2-7
CASSSGQGGYEQYF
>.|TRBV7-3|TRBJ2-3
CASSSSPTLTNTDTQYF
>few|TRBV5-1|TRBJ2-1
CASSRQGGGTYNEQFF
>once|TRBV9|TRBJ2-3
CASSVGLSSTDTQYF
>.|TRBV18|TRBJ2-2
CASSPWPGELFF
>.|TRBV27|TRBJ2-1
CASSFTGLYNEQFF
>.|TRBV18|TRBJ2-3
CASSGGTSGSGDTQYF
>.|TRBV18|TRBJ1-3
CASSPTGGSGNTIYF
>few|TRBV2|TRBJ1-1
CATTWGVLNTEAFF
>.|TRBV30|TRBJ1-6
CAWSGRKFLDNSPLHF
>.|TRBV28|TRBJ2-7
CASRTYEQYF
>.|TRBV15|TRBJ2-1
CATSRGDRGQKQFF
>.|TRBV5-6|TRBJ1-6
CASSLLQGKSPLHF
>few|TRBV4-3|TRBJ2-4
CASSQDHSLDIQYF
>.|TRBV7-2|TRBJ1-1
CASSLDGGGRVGTEAFF